The clone carrying this T cell receptor beta chain is labeled as medium-sized. The target antigen is unknown. These data come from a study of HIV-infected patients and healthy controls. Study results and caveats: Eight alpha and eight beta V genes differed significantly in mean usage between HIV-infected patients and controls. CDR3 sharing between individuals was lower in HIV-infected patients than in healthy controls.

Alpha and beta constant-region primers primed reverse transcription of around 540 ng RNA. Separate chain-specific third strand synthesis with multiplexing indices produced the alpha and beta libraries. From the 5' RACE reads, TCRdb called clonotypes with MiXCR, one entry per CDR3 protein. This sample yields around 18,000 distinct CDR3 sequences, of which around a tenth are seen a single time; about 3% belongs to the top ten. No cell fractionation was done, so the repertoire covers all unsorted peripheral blood T cells. V was clipped by 6 bases and J by 0 bases; unmatched bases: 5. CDR3 length equals 15 residues. CDR1 is SGHRS, CDR2 YFSETQ, per germline.

Sequencing was performed on blood. This TCR was recovered from an adult in good health. The chain combines TRBV5-1 with TRBJ2-1; 8 bases are shared with TRBD2. The CDR3 protein is CASMVGTSSYNEQFF. The CDR3 nucleotides are TGCGCCAGCATGGTAGGGACTAGCTCCTACAATGAGCAGTTCTTC. Full variable domain (remainder filled in from reference TRBV5-1 and TRBJ2-1): KAGVTQTPRYLIKTRGQQVTLSCSPISGHRSVSWYQQTPGQGLQFLFEYFSETQRNKGNFPGRFSGRQFSNSRSEMNVSTLELGDSALYLCASMVGTSSYNEQFFGPGTRLTVL.